The 4 T cell receptor beta chains below come from one sample, sequenced in a study of control samples from healthy donors and cancer patients. The method was immunoSEQ multiplex PCR; TCRdb's version includes in-frame clones alone and lacks a portion of them. This sample yields over 150,000 clones, of which roughly 89% are seen a single time; 1.4% belongs to the top ten. The material sequenced was blood. These receptors were obtained from a woman in her fifties or sixties in good health.

The V call is TRBV6-5, the J call TRBJ2-7, with 9 bases that match TRBD2. Germline trimming cut 10 bases from V and 0 bases from J; bases unmatched to any gene: 7. The CDR3 is 14 amino acids. Germline V gene lookup returns CDR1 MNHEY and CDR2 SVGAGI. The CDR3 here is CAIEAGGVSYEQYF. The CDR3 DNA reads as TGTGCCATCGAAGCGGGGGGTGTCTCCTACGAGCAGTACTTC.

This rearrangement joins TRBV5-6 to TRBJ2-5, with D possibly being TRBD2 (6 bases). This CDR3 is built from 15 residues. Germline loops: CDR1 SGHDT, CDR2 YYEEEE. V was trimmed by 2 bases and J by 3 bases, leaving 14 bases between them. CDR3: CASSFGSGWEETQYF. CDR3 nucleotides: TGTGCCAGCAGCTTTGGTAGCGGTTGGGAAGAGACCCAGTACTTC.

V and J are TRBV28 and TRBJ2-5, with no clear D. V was clipped by 4 bases and J by 4 bases, with 19 bases between them. CDR3 length: 16 amino acids. Germline V gene data show CDR1 as MDHEN and CDR2 as SYDVKM. This chain's CDR3 is CASSSFLLVSGETQYF. CDR3 DNA: TGTGCCAGCAGTTCGTTCCTACTCGTTTCGGGAGAGACCCAGTACTTC.

This clone has more than one count but fewer than ten. This CDR3 is CASRFTNTQYF. The CDR3, as DNA: TGTGCCAGCAGATTTACGAATACGCAGTATTTT. The chain is built from TRBV6-5 and TRBJ2-3; no firm D call. V dropped 6 bases and J dropped 7 bases, with 8 bases sitting between them. The germline gives CDR1 MNHEY, CDR2 SVGAGI. This CDR3 is 11 amino acids long.